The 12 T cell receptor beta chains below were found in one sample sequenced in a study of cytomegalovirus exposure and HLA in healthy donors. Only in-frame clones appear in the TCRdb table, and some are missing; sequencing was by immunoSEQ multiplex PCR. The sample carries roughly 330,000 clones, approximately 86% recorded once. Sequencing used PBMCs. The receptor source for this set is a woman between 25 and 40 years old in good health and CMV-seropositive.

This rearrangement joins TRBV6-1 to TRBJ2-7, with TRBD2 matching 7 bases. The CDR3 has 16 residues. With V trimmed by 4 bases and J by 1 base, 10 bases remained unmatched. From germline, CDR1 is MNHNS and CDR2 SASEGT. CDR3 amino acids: CASSGWDYSESYEQYF. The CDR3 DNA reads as TGTGCCAGCAGTGGCTGGGACTACTCCGAGTCCTACGAGCAGTACTTC.

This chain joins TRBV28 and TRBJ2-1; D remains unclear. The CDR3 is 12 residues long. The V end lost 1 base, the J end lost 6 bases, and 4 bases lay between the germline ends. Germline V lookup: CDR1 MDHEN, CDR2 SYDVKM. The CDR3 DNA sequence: TGTGCCAGCAGTTTATCTGTCAATGAGCAGTTCTTC. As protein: CASSLSVNEQFF.

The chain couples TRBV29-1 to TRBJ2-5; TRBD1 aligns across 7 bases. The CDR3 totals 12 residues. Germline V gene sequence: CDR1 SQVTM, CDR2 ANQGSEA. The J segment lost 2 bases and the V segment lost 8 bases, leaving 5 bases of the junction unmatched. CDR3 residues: CSNTGDQETQYF. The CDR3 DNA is TGCAGCAACACAGGGGATCAAGAGACCCAGTACTTC. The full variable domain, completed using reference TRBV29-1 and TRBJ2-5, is SAVISQKPSRDICQRGTSLTIQCQVDSQVTMMFWYRQQPGQSLTLIATANQGSEATYESGFVIDKFPISRPNLTFSTLTVSNMSPEDSSIYLCSNTGDQETQYFGPGTRLLVL.

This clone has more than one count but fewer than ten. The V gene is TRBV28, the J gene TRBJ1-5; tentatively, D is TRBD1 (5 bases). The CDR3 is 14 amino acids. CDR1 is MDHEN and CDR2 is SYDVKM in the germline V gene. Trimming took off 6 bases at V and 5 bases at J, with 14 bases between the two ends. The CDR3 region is CASRQGVADQPQHF. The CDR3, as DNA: TGTGCCAGCAGGCAGGGTGTGGCGGATCAGCCCCAGCATTTT. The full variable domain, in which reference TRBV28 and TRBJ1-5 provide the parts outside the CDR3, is DVKVTQSSRYLVKRTGEKVFLECVQDMDHENMFWYRQDPGLGLRLIYFSYDVKMKEKGDIPEGYSVSREKKERFSLILESASTNQTSMYLCASRQGVADQPQHFGDGTRLSIL.

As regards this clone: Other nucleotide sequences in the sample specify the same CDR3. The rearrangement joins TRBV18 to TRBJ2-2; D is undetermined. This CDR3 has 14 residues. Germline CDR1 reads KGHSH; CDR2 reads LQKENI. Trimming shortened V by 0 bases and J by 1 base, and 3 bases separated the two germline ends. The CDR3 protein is CASSPPLNTGELFF. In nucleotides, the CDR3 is TGTGCCAGCTCACCACCGTTGAACACCGGGGAGCTGTTTTTT.

The CDR3 is CASSIAQTYEQYF. The CDR3 DNA reads as TGTGCCAGTAGTATAGCACAAACCTACGAGCAGTACTTC. J is TRBJ2-7 and V is TRBV19; no clear D gene. The CDR3 runs to 13 residues. Trimming shortened V by 1 base and J by 2 bases, and 6 bases separated the two germline ends. Looked up from germline, CDR1 is LNHDA and CDR2 is SQIVND (reference sequence). Combining the CDR3 with reference TRBV19 and TRBJ2-7 gives the whole variable domain DGGITQSPKYLFRKEGQNVTLSCEQNLNHDAMYWYRQDPGQGLRLIYYSQIVNDFQKGDIAEGYSVSREKKESFPLTVTSAQKNPTAFYLCASSIAQTYEQYFGPGTRLTVT.

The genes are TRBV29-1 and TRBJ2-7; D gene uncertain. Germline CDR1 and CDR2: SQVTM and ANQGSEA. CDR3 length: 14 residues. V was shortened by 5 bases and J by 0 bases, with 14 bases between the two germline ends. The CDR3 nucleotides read TGCAGCGTTACCCTCCGGACGTACTCCTACGAGCAGTACTTC. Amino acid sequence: CSVTLRTYSYEQYF.

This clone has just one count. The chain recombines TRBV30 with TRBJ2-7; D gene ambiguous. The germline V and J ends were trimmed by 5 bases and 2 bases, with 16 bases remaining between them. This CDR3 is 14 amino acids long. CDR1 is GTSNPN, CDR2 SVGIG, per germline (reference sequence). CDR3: CAWSFGSGTYEQYF. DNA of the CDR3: TGTGCCTGGTCATTTGGCTCTGGTACCTACGAGCAGTACTTC.

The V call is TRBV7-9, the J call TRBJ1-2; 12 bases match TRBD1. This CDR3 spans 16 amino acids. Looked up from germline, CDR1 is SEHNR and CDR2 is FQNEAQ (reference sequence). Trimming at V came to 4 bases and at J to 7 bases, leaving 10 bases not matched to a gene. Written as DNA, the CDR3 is TGTGCCAGCAGCTCCCGGGGGACAGGGGGCGCTTCTGGCTACACCTTC. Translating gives CASSSRGTGGASGYTF.

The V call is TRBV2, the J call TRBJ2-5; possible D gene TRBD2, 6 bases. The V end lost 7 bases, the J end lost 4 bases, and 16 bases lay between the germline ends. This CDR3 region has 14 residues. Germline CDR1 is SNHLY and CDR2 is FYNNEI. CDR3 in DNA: TGTGCCAGCAAGGGAAAGACTAGGGGAGAGACCCAGTACTTC. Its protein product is CASKGKTRGETQYF.

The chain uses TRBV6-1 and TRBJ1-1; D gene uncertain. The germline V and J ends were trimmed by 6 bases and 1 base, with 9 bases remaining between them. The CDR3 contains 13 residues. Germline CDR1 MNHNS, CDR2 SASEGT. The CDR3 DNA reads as TGTGCCAGCAGGACAAAGGAGAACACTGAAGCTTTCTTT. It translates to CASRTKENTEAFF.

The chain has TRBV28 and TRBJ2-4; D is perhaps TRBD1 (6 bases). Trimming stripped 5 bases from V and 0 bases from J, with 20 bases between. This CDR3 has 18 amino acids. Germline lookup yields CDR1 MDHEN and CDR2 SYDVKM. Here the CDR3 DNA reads TGTGCCAGCAGTCACGACGCGTGGACAGCCTTAGCCAAAAACATTCAGTACTTC. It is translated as CASSHDAWTALAKNIQYF.